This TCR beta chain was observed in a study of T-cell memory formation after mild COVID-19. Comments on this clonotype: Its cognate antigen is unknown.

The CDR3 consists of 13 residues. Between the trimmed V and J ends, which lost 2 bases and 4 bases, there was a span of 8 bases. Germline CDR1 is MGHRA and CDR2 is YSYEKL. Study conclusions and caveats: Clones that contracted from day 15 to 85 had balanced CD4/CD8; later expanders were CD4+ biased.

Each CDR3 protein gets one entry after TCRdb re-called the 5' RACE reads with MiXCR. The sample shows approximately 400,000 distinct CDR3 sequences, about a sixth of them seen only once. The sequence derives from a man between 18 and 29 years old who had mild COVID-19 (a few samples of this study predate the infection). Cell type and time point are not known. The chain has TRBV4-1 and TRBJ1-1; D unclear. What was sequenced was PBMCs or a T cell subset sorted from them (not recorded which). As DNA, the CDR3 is TGCGCCAGCAGCCAAACGTCAGGCACTGAAGCTTTCTTT. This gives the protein CASSQTSGTEAFF.